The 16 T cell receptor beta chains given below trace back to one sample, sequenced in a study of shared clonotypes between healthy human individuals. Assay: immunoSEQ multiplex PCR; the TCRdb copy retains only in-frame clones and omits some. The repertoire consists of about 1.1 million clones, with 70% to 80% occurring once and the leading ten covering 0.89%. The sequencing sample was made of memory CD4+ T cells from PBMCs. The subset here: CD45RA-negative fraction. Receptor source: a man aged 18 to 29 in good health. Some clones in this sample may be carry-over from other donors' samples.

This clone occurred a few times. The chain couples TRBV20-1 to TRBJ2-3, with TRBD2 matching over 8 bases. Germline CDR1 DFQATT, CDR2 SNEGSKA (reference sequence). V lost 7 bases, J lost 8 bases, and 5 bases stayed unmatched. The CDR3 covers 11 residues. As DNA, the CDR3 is TGCAGTGGAGCGGGAGAATTTACGCAGTATTTT. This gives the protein CSGAGEFTQYF.

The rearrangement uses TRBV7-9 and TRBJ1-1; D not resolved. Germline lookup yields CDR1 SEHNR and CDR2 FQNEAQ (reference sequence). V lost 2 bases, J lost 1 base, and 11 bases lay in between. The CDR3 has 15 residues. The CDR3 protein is CASSLLDGRNTEAFF. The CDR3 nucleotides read TGTGCCAGCAGCTTACTGGACGGGCGGAACACTGAAGCTTTCTTT.

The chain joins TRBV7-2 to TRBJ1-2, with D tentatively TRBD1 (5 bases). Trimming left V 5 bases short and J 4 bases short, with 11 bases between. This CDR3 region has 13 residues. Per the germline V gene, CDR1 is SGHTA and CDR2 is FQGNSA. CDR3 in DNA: TGTGCCAGCAGCCCCTTCGGGGGCTATGGCTACACCTTC. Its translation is CASSPFGGYGYTF.

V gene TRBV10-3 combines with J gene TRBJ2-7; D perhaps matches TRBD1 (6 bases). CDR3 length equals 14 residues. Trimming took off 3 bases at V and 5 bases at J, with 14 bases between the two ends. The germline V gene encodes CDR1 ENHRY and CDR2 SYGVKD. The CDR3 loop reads CAISDSNRVDEQYF. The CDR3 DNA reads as TGTGCCATCAGTGATAGCAACAGGGTGGACGAGCAGTACTTC.

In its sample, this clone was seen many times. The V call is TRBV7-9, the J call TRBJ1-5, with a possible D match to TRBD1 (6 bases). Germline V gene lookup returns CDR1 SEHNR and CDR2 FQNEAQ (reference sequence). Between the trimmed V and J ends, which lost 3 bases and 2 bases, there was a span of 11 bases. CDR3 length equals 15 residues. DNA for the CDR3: TGTGCCAGCAGCTTCGGGACACACGGCAATCAGCCCCAGCATTTT. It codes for CASSFGTHGNQPQHF. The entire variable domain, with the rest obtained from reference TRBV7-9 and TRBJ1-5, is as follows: DTGVSQNPRHKITKRGQNVTFRCDPISEHNRLYWYRQTLGQGPEFLTYFQNEAQLEKSRLLSDRFSAERPKGSFSTLEIQRTEQGDSAMYLCASSFGTHGNQPQHFGDGTRLSIL.

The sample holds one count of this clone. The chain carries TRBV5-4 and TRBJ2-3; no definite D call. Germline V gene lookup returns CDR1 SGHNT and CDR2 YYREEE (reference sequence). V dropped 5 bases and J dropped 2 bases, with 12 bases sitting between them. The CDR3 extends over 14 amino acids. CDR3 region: CASRISSTTDTQYF. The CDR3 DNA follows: TGTGCCAGCAGAATCAGCTCCACCACAGATACGCAGTATTTT.

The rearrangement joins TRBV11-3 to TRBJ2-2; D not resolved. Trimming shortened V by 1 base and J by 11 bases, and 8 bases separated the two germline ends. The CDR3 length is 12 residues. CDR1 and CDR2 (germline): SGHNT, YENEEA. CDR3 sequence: CASSLGNGELFF. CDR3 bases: TGTGCCAGCAGCTTAGGAAACGGAGAGCTGTTTTTT.

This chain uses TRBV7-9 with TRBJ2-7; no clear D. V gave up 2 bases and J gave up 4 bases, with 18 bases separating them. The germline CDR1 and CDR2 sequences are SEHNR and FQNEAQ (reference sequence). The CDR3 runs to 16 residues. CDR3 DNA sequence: TGTGCCAGCAGCTTATATAGGTCTTCTAGACTGTACGAGCAGTACTTC. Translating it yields CASSLYRSSRLYEQYF.

CDR3 region: CAGPPPETGSNQPQHF. The CDR3 DNA follows: TGTGCCGGGCCCCCGCCCGAGACTGGGAGCAATCAGCCCCAGCATTTT. The gene calls are TRBV27 and TRBJ1-5; D is undetermined. Germline lookup yields CDR1 MNHEY and CDR2 SMNVEV (reference sequence). V was clipped by 11 bases and J by 1 base, with 21 bases between them. CDR3 length equals 16 residues.

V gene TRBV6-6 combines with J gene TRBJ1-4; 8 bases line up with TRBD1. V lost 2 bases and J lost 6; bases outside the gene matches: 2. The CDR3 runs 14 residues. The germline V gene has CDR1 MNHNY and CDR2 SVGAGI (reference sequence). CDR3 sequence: CASSYTGGDEKLFF. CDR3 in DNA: TGTGCCAGCAGTTACACAGGGGGGGATGAAAAACTGTTTTTT.

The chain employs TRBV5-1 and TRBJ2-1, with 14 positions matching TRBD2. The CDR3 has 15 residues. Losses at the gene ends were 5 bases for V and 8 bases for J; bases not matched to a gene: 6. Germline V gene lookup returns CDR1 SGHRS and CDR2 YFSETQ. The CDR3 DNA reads TGCGCCAGCAGGGGGGGACTAGCGGGAGAACATGAGCAGTTCTTC. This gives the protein CASRGGLAGEHEQFF. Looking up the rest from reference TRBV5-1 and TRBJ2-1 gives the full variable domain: KAGVTQTPRYLIKTRGQQVTLSCSPISGHRSVSWYQQTPGQGLQFLFEYFSETQRNKGNFPGRFSGRQFSNSRSEMNVSTLELGDSALYLCASRGGLAGEHEQFFGPGTRLTVL.

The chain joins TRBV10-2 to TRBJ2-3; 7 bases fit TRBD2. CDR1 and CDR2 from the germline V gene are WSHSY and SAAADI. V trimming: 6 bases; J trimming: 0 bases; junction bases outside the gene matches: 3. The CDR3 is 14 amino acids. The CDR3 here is CASRFSGSTDTQYF. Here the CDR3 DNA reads TGCGCCAGCAGATTTAGCGGGAGCACAGATACGCAGTATTTT.

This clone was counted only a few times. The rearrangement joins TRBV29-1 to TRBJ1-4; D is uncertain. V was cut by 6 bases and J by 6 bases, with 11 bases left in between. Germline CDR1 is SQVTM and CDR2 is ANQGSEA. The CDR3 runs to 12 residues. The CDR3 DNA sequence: TGCAGCGTCGGCCGGTCGGATGAAAAACTGTTTTTT. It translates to CSVGRSDEKLFF.

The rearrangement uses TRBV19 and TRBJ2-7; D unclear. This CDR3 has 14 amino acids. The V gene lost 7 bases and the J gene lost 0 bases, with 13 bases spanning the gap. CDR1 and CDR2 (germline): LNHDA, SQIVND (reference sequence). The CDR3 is CASNPGASSYEQYF. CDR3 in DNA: TGTGCCAGTAACCCCGGAGCGAGCTCCTACGAGCAGTACTTC. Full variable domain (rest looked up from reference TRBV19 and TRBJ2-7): DGGITQSPKYLFRKEGQNVTLSCEQNLNHDAMYWYRQDPGQGLRLIYYSQIVNDFQKGDIAEGYSVSREKKESFPLTVTSAQKNPTAFYLCASNPGASSYEQYFGPGTRLTVT.

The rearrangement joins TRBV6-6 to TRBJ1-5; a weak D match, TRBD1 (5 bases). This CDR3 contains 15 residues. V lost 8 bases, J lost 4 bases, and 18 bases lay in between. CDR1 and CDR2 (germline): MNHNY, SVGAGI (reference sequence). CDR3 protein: CASALSRAGNQPQHF. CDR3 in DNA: TGTGCCAGCGCCCTGAGCAGGGCAGGAAATCAGCCCCAGCATTTT.

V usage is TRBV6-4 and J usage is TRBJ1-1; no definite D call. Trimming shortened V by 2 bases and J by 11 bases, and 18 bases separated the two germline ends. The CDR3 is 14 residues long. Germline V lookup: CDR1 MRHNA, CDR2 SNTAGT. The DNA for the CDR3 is TGTGCCAGCAGTGACGCCCCGCGCGATAGCGAGGCTTTCTTT. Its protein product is CASSDAPRDSEAFF.